This TCR beta chain emerged from a study of T cell changes during pregnancy in multiple sclerosis. This CDR3 is 14 amino acids long. The germline V gene encodes CDR1 SGHAT and CDR2 FQDESV (reference sequence). V was shortened by 10 bases and J by 5 bases, with 18 bases between the two germline ends. Libraries were prepared by immunoSEQ multiplex PCR; TCRdb keeps only in-frame clonotypes and omits some of them. The sample contains about 92,000 clones, 85% to 95% of which appear only once. The chain carries TRBV11-1 and TRBJ2-1, with D tentatively TRBD2 (6 bases). This clonotype was obtained from a female donor with multiple sclerosis, enrolled in a pregnancy study. The input for sequencing was peripheral blood, taken in the first trimester of pregnancy. Written as DNA, the CDR3 is TGTGCCACCTTGGGGGGTGATCACCACAATGAGCAGTTCTTC. This translates into CATLGGDHHNEQFF.